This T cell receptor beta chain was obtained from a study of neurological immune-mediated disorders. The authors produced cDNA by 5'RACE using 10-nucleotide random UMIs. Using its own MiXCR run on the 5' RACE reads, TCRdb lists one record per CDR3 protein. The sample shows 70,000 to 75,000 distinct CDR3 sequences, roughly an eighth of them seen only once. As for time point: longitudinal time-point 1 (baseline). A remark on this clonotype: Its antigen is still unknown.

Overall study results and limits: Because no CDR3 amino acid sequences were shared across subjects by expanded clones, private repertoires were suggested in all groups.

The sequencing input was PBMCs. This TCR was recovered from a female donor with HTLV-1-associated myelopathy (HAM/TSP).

The CDR3 DNA sequence: TGTGCCATCAGTGAGTCGGCTAGGAATTCACCCCTCCACTTT. Its translation is CAISESARNSPLHF. The chain has TRBV10-3 and TRBJ1-6; D is uncertain. The germline CDR1 and CDR2 sequences are ENHRY and SYGVKD. Trimming pared 0 bases from V and 7 bases from J, leaving 7 bases between. The CDR3 runs 14 residues.